A single sample is the source of the 24 T cell receptor beta chains below, sequenced in a study of CXCR3-negative and CXCR3-positive naive CD8 T cells. Through 5' RACE with UMI labels, the TRB cDNA libraries were prepared. TCRdb derives one entry per CDR3 protein from the 5' RACE reads, leaving out DNA. The sample's table shows about 62,000 distinct CDR3 sequences. Source material: naive CXCR3- CD8+ T cells from blood. As for subset: CD45RO-CCR7+CD27+CD95- naive CD8+ T cells lacking CXCR3 (TNR3-). These receptors all come from a human donor in good health. Some clones in this sample may be carry-over from other donors' samples.

The chain has TRBV18 and TRBJ1-1. There are 16 residues in the CDR3. Germline V gene sequence: CDR1 KGHSH, CDR2 LQKENI. The CDR3 is CASSPSLAAMNTEAFF.

The V and J genes are TRBV29-1 and TRBJ1-1. This CDR3 comprises 16 residues. Germline loops: CDR1 SQVTM, CDR2 ANQGSEA. Here the CDR3 reads CSVLAREGILDTEAFF.

The V gene is TRBV7-7, the J gene TRBJ2-1; TCRdb calls TRBD2, which cannot be checked without DNA. The CDR3 is made up of 19 amino acids. CDR1 and CDR2 from the germline V gene are SSHAT and FNYEAQ (reference sequence). The CDR3 protein is CASSPGLAGGVNSYNEQFF.

V is TRBV13 and J is TRBJ2-1; TCRdb outputs TRBD2, but without DNA this stays unchecked. Germline V gene sequence: CDR1 PRHDT, CDR2 FYEKMQ (reference sequence). The CDR3 length is 16 residues. CDR3 residues: CASSLGGTSEYNEQFF.

The CDR3 reads CASSARRDSTDTQYF. V gene TRBV5-4 combines with J gene TRBJ2-3; without DNA, the TCRdb call of TRBD2 cannot be checked. The CDR3 is 15 amino acids. Germline values: CDR1 SGHNT, CDR2 YYREEE (reference sequence).

V usage is TRBV6-5 and J usage is TRBJ2-5; the TCRdb call, TRBD1, lacks DNA for checking. The V gene's germline CDR1 is MNHEY and CDR2 SVGAGI. The CDR3 consists of 13 residues. CDR3 residues: CASSPGVRLAQYF.

The chain joins TRBV7-9 to TRBJ2-5. The CDR3 extends over 15 amino acids. Germline V gives CDR1 SEHNR, CDR2 FQNEAQ (reference sequence). The CDR3 is CASSLPRQVQETQYF.

The rearrangement links TRBV28 to TRBJ2-3; the D call from TCRdb, TRBD1, cannot be confirmed without DNA. The CDR3 runs to 15 residues. Germline assignment: CDR1 MDHEN and CDR2 SYDVKM. CDR3: CASSLPGTSTDTQYF.

The chain joins TRBV7-9 to TRBJ1-1; the TCRdb call, TRBD1, lacks DNA for checking. The CDR3 has 15 amino acids. Germline lookup yields CDR1 SEHNR and CDR2 FQNEAQ (reference sequence). This CDR3 reads CASSLDRDMNTEAFF.

The chain's CDR3 is CSVEEPGTETYEQYF. This chain uses TRBV29-1 with TRBJ2-7; the TCRdb D gene call, TRBD1, has no DNA to confirm it. The CDR3 has 15 amino acids. The V gene's germline CDR1 is SQVTM and CDR2 ANQGSEA.

The V call is TRBV29-1, the J call TRBJ2-5; TCRdb proposes TRBD1, but this gene call is untestable without DNA. Germline CDR1 SQVTM, CDR2 ANQGSEA. The CDR3 covers 13 residues. This CDR3 reads CSVLKGVEETQYF.

The chain couples TRBV7-9 to TRBJ2-4; there is no DNA to check the TCRdb D call of TRBD1. CDR3 length equals 15 residues. Germline CDR1 SEHNR, CDR2 FQNEAQ (reference sequence). The chain's CDR3 is CASSLGPGAVDIQYF.

This rearrangement joins TRBV29-1 to TRBJ2-7. Germline-derived CDR1 and CDR2 are SQVTM and ANQGSEA. CDR3 length: 12 amino acids. CDR3 amino acids: CSVEAAAYEQYF.

The rearrangement joins TRBV6-2 or TRBV6-3 to TRBJ2-1; the D call from TCRdb, TRBD2, cannot be confirmed without DNA. Germline CDR1 MNHEY, CDR2 SVGEGT. The CDR3 totals 16 residues. The CDR3 reads CASSYWLAGAYNEQFF.

V usage is TRBV19 and J usage is TRBJ1-5; TCRdb picks TRBD1, but there is no DNA to check that call. In germline, CDR1 is LNHDA, CDR2 SQIVND (reference sequence). The CDR3 totals 16 residues. This CDR3 reads CASSTALGQVNQPQHF.

The chain recombines TRBV7-9 with TRBJ2-7; TCRdb's D call, TRBD1, is unchecked because there is no DNA. Germline V gene lookup returns CDR1 SEHNR and CDR2 FQNEAQ (reference sequence). This CDR3 contains 15 residues. CDR3 sequence reads: CASSSLGQGLYEQYF.

V usage is TRBV3-1 and J usage is TRBJ2-7; with no DNA, the TCRdb D assignment of TRBD1 cannot be verified. The CDR3 totals 15 residues. Per the germline V gene, CDR1 is LGHDT and CDR2 is YNNKEL (reference sequence). CDR3 amino acids: CASSQDPGAAYEQYF.

The chain carries TRBV29-1 and TRBJ2-1; the D gene TCRdb calls, TRBD1, cannot be checked with no DNA. Per the germline V gene, CDR1 is SQVTM and CDR2 is ANQGSEA. CDR3 length: 14 amino acids. This CDR3 reads CSVDGTGLYNEQFF.

CDR3 in amino acids: CSARVHGNTIYF. The V and J genes are TRBV20-1 and TRBJ1-3. Germline CDR1 and CDR2: DFQATT and SNEGSKA (reference sequence). CDR3 length: 12 amino acids.

The rearrangement links TRBV21-1 to TRBJ2-7; TCRdb lists TRBD2, though no DNA is available to test this call. TRBV21-1 is a pseudogene locus. The CDR3 consists of 16 residues. The CDR3 region is CASSKGRTSGNYEQYF.

CDR3 sequence reads: CASSQDANPGGVYNEQFF. The gene calls are TRBV4-3 and TRBJ2-1; lacking DNA, the TRBD1 call made by TCRdb goes unchecked. The V gene's germline CDR1 is LGHNA and CDR2 YSLEER. The CDR3 totals 18 residues.

This chain connects TRBV20-1 to TRBJ2-1; the D call from TCRdb, TRBD2, cannot be confirmed without DNA. Germline values: CDR1 DFQATT, CDR2 SNEGSKA (reference sequence). The CDR3 is 16 amino acids. The CDR3 loop is CSARDQAGGVYNEQFF.

V and J are TRBV27 and TRBJ1-1; TCRdb's assignment of TRBD1 cannot be checked, as there is no DNA. This CDR3 region has 15 residues. From germline, CDR1 is MNHEY and CDR2 SMNVEV (reference sequence). The CDR3 spells CASSPQGGMNTEAFF.

CDR3 sequence reads: CASSLGTGRNPEAFF. V gene TRBV5-5 combines with J gene TRBJ1-1; TCRdb's D call of TRBD1 is untestable without DNA. CDR3 length: 15 amino acids. Germline lookup yields CDR1 SGHKS and CDR2 YYEKEE (reference sequence).